What follows are 22 T cell receptor beta chains derived from one specimen sequenced in a study of vaccination and CD4 T cells after COVID-19. These receptors are not linked to any known antigen. Sequenced with the Oncomine TCR Beta short-read assay was DNA taken from cultured CD4+ T cells. TCRdb processed the PCR reads anew with MiXCR; each CDR3 protein has one entry. The data contain under 30,000 distinct CDR3 sequences, roughly 38% of them seen just once; the ten biggest clones take up about 3.3%. Time point denoted: late sampling 161 to 241 days after vaccination in a few convalescent patients. Treatment denoted: roughly nine-day PBMC culture with coronavirus spike peptide pools or control peptides (ViraFEST assay). Sequenced here: CD4+ T cells from blood, cultured in vitro, sampled about 7 months after SARS-CoV-2 vaccination. Receptors were obtained from a human donor who had recovered from COVID-19.

This clonotype was found a few times. This sequence joins TRBV7-3 and TRBJ2-1; perhaps TRBD2 as D (5 bases). The CDR3 is 16 residues long. CDR1 is SGHTA and CDR2 is FQGTGA in the germline V gene. V dropped 6 bases and J dropped 6 bases, with 21 bases sitting between them. In DNA, the CDR3 is TGTGCCAGCAGTTTGGGGAACGGGATGGGGAGCAATGAGCAGTTCTTC. It translates to CASSLGNGMGSNEQFF.

The chain joins TRBV6-2 or TRBV6-3 to TRBJ2-7; tentatively, D is TRBD1 (7 bases). Germline values: CDR1 MNHEY, CDR2 SVGEGT. The CDR3 has 14 amino acids. V lost 5 bases and J lost 6, with 17 bases in between. CDR3 protein: CASSHDRDSVEQYF. CDR3 DNA: TGTGCCAGCAGTCACGACAGGGACTCTGTCGAGCAGTACTTC.

The table lists this clonotype with a few counts. V and J are TRBV7-2 and TRBJ2-3; 9 nucleotides align to TRBD1. Germline loops: CDR1 SGHTA, CDR2 FQGNSA. V shed 8 bases, J shed 4 bases, and the junction held 1 base outside the gene matches. This CDR3 has 12 residues. As DNA, the CDR3 is TGTGCCAGCCACAGGGGGCCAGATACGCAGTATTTT. Protein: CASHRGPDTQYF.

The sample holds one count of this clonotype. The chain links TRBV20-1 to TRBJ2-2; D not resolved. This CDR3 is built from 14 residues. Germline CDR1 reads DFQATT; CDR2 reads SNEGSKA (reference sequence). V lost 4 bases, J lost 3 bases, and 12 bases lay in between. CDR3 loop: CSAKQVAYTGELFF. CDR3 DNA: TGCAGTGCTAAACAAGTAGCCTACACCGGGGAGCTGTTTTTT.

This sequence joins TRBV6-1 and TRBJ2-4; 11 nucleotides match TRBD2. CDR1 MNHNS and CDR2 SASEGT come from the germline V gene. This CDR3 is 17 amino acids long. V gave up 7 bases and J gave up 3 bases; unmatched junction bases: 11. CDR3 protein: CASTNTLAGGGKNIQYF. The CDR3 nucleotides are TGTGCCAGCACAAATACGCTAGCGGGAGGAGGCAAAAACATTCAGTACTTC.

This clonotype has more than one count but fewer than ten. J is TRBJ2-5 and V is TRBV19; no definite D call. The CDR3 covers 13 residues. The V end was cut by 3 bases, the J end by 5 bases, with 10 bases between. The germline CDR1 and CDR2 sequences are LNHDA and SQIVND (reference sequence). CDR3 amino acids: CASSMWARETQYF. The CDR3 bases are TGTGCCAGTAGTATGTGGGCCAGGGAGACCCAGTACTTC.

For this clonotype: Possible read error: a much larger clone is one base away. J is TRBJ2-3 and V is TRBV6-1; 12 bases are shared with TRBD2. CDR1 is MNHNS, CDR2 SASEGT, per germline. The CDR3 totals 15 residues. Losses at the gene ends were 6 bases for V and 2 bases for J; bases not matched to a gene: 3. CDR3 bases: TGTGCCAGCAGCGGACTAGCGGGGTACACAGATACGCAGTATTTT. This gives the protein CASSGLAGYTDTQYF.

This clonotype was found a few times. The chain recombines TRBV28 with TRBJ1-5; 10 positions agree with TRBD1. The V segment lost 3 bases and the J segment 7 bases; nucleotides outside the gene matches: 3. Germline loops: CDR1 MDHEN, CDR2 SYDVKM. The CDR3 sequence is 14 residues long. The CDR3 DNA is TGTGCCAGCAGTTTGACAGGGGGCGGGCAGCCCCAGCATTTT. It yields the protein CASSLTGGGQPQHF.

There are a few counts of this clonotype. V gene TRBV7-9 combines with J gene TRBJ2-3, with D unresolved. Trimming took 5 bases from V and 6 from J, leaving 6 bases between them. There are 11 residues in the CDR3. In germline, CDR1 is SEHNR, CDR2 FQNEAQ (reference sequence). In nucleotides, the CDR3 is TGTGCCAGCAGCCACAAGGATACGCAGTATTTT. Translation gives CASSHKDTQYF.

This clonotype was counted between two and nine times. This rearrangement joins TRBV19 to TRBJ1-5, with 7 positions matching TRBD1. With 5 bases clipped from V and 7 bases from J, the junction kept 11 bases outside the gene matches. Germline CDR1 LNHDA, CDR2 SQIVND (reference sequence). The CDR3 runs to 15 residues. In DNA form, the CDR3 reads TGTGCCAGTAGTTGGACAGGCAATCGGGGGCAGCCCCAGCATTTT. It yields the protein CASSWTGNRGQPQHF.

The V gene is TRBV6-1, the J gene TRBJ1-5, with 7 nucleotides matching TRBD1. From germline, CDR1 is MNHNS and CDR2 SASEGT. V shed 5 bases, J shed 5 bases, and the junction held 6 bases outside the gene matches. CDR3 size: 14 residues. CDR3 protein: CASSPGTEHQPQHF. The CDR3 DNA sequence: TGTGCCAGCAGTCCCGGGACAGAGCATCAGCCCCAGCATTTT.

This clonotype occurred a few times. V gene TRBV6-1 combines with J gene TRBJ2-6; TRBD1 matches 7 bases. The CDR3 has 19 residues. V dropped 3 bases and J dropped 3; count of bases not matched to a gene: 14. Germline loops: CDR1 MNHNS, CDR2 SASEGT. CDR3 coding DNA: TGTGCCAGCAGTGACGGTTCCGGGACAGTCCTACTTGGGGCCAACGTCCTGACTTTC. This sequence encodes CASSDGSGTVLLGANVLTF.

The genes are TRBV24-1 and TRBJ1-6; 9 nucleotides match TRBD1. V was pared by 5 bases and J by 8 bases, with 9 bases of the junction left unmatched. Germline V gene data show CDR1 as KGHDR and CDR2 as SFDVKD. The CDR3 sequence is 16 residues long. CDR3: CATSGPGQGGDSPLHF. In nucleotides, the CDR3 is TGTGCCACCAGTGGTCCGGGACAGGGTGGTGATTCACCCCTCCACTTT.

The V gene is TRBV20-1, the J gene TRBJ2-7; 8 positions match TRBD2. Germline CDR1 is DFQATT and CDR2 is SNEGSKA (reference sequence). Unmatched junction bases numbered 12, after V lost 6 bases and J lost 5 bases. CDR3 length equals 14 residues. CDR3 bases: TGCAGTGCCACCCCAACGGGAGGGCCGCACGAGCAGTACTTC. Its protein product is CSATPTGGPHEQYF.

This chain uses TRBV20-1 with TRBJ2-7; 10 bases line up with TRBD2. Losses at the gene ends were 1 base for V and 3 bases for J; bases not matched to a gene: 9. Looked up from germline, CDR1 is DFQATT and CDR2 is SNEGSKA (reference sequence). The CDR3 loop spans 16 amino acids. The DNA for the CDR3 is TGCAGTGCTAGAGCTCCCCTGGCTAGCGGGAGCTACGAGCAGTACTTC. This gives the protein CSARAPLASGSYEQYF.

This clonotype is medium-sized (0.01 to 0.1%) by share. The chain links TRBV7-2 to TRBJ1-1; 9 nucleotides line up with TRBD1. This CDR3 is built from 14 residues. Trimming removed 6 bases from V and 3 bases from J; junction bases left unmatched: 5. Germline CDR1 and CDR2: SGHTA and FQGNSA. CDR3 in DNA: TGTGCCAGCAGTTGGACAGGGGCGGACACTGAAGCTTTCTTT. Its protein is CASSWTGADTEAFF.

This chain links TRBV19 with TRBJ2-3; 7 bases align to TRBD1. J lost 2 bases, V lost 5 bases, and 10 bases had no gene match. The CDR3 is made up of 16 amino acids. In germline, CDR1 is LNHDA, CDR2 SQIVND (reference sequence). The CDR3 sequence is CASSSKGQLYTDTQYF. For the CDR3, the DNA is TGTGCCAGTAGTTCCAAGGGACAGCTTTACACAGATACGCAGTATTTT. The whole variable domain, filled in from reference TRBV19 and TRBJ2-3, reads DGGITQSPKYLFRKEGQNVTLSCEQNLNHDAMYWYRQDPGQGLRLIYYSQIVNDFQKGDIAEGYSVSREKKESFPLTVTSAQKNPTAFYLCASSSKGQLYTDTQYFGPGTRLTVL.

This clonotype was seen a few times. This chain links TRBV15 with TRBJ2-1; 12 nucleotides align to TRBD2. V lost 1 base and J lost 7; bases outside the gene matches: 11. The CDR3 spans 18 residues. CDR1 LNHNV and CDR2 YYDKDF come from the germline V gene (reference sequence). CDR3 sequence reads: CATSRGLAGGPGRNEQFF. The CDR3 nucleotides are TGTGCCACCAGCAGAGGGCTAGCGGGAGGGCCAGGGAGGAATGAGCAGTTCTTC.

The genes are TRBV20-1 and TRBJ2-2; 7 nucleotides align to TRBD2. The CDR3 length is 15 residues. The V segment lost 3 bases and the J segment 0 bases; nucleotides outside the gene matches: 4. CDR1 DFQATT and CDR2 SNEGSKA come from the germline V gene (reference sequence). CDR3 DNA sequence: TGCAGTGCTAGTGGGGGGGTCCCGAACACCGGGGAGCTGTTTTTT. Its translation is CSASGGVPNTGELFF.

V and J are TRBV7-3 and TRBJ2-3, with unresolved D. The CDR3 is 13 amino acids. From germline, CDR1 is SGHTA and CDR2 FQGTGA. Trimming shortened V by 0 bases and J by 6 bases, and 7 bases separated the two germline ends. CDR3 in DNA: TGTGCCAGCAGCTTAACCCTAGATGATACGCAGTATTTT. Translated, it gives CASSLTLDDTQYF.

This sequence joins TRBV4-1 and TRBJ1-5; D gene uncertain. CDR1 MGHRA and CDR2 YSYEKL come from the germline V gene. The V and J ends lost 3 bases and 2 bases respectively, with 14 bases between them. This CDR3 comprises 16 residues. Here the CDR3 reads CASSQDPLIGNQPQHF. In DNA, the CDR3 is TGCGCCAGCAGCCAGGATCCGTTGATTGGCAATCAGCCCCAGCATTTT.

The chain recombines TRBV15 with TRBJ2-1; 14 bases line up with TRBD2. The CDR3 consists of 18 residues. The J segment lost 9 bases and the V segment lost 0 bases, leaving 10 bases of the junction unmatched. CDR1 is LNHNV, CDR2 YYDKDF, per germline (reference sequence). CDR3 amino acids: CATSRDRLAGGPRSEQFF. The CDR3 region has the DNA TGTGCCACCAGCAGAGATAGACTAGCGGGAGGGCCGAGGTCTGAGCAGTTCTTC.